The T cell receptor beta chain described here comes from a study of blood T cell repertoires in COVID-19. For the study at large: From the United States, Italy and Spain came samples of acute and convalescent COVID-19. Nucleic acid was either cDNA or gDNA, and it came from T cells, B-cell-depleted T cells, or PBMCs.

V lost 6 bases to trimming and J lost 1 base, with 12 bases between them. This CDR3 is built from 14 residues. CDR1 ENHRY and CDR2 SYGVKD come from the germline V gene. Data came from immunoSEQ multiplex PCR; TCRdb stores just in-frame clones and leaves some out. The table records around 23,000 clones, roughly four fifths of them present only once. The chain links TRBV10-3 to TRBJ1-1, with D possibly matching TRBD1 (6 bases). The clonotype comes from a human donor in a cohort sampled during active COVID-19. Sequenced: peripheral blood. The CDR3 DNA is TGTGCCATCAGATCAAGACAGGAGAACACTGAAGCTTTCTTT. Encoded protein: CAIRSRQENTEAFF.